The clone carrying this TCR beta chain appeared once. Its specificity is not known. This sample stems from a study of blood T cells in healthy people across ages. Study results and caveats: Greater diversity and more naive CD4+ cells were seen in long-lived donors than in aged donors. The unknown donor CMV status may have confounded expanded clonotype changes. Across the age range, TCR beta diversity per million T cells fell in a roughly linear way.

From germline, CDR1 is SGHTA and CDR2 FQGNSA. The CDR3 sequence is 12 residues long. Germline trimming cut 3 bases from V and 10 bases from J; bases unmatched to any gene: 2. Primers used in a second PCR of roughly 6 to 11 cycles were a sample-barcoded 5' primer and a J-beta primer mix. Each cDNA molecule was tagged by a template-switch adaptor with 12 random nucleotides. TCRdb used MiXCR to reprocess the 5' RACE reads, holding one entry per CDR3 protein. Counted here are about 1,000,000 distinct CDR3 sequences, less than 50% occurring once; the ten biggest clones make up 15% to 20%. The TCR comes from a woman aged 55-70 years in good health. This chain joins TRBV7-2 and TRBJ1-2; 10 bases fit TRBD1. Sequenced: blood. CDR3 coding DNA: TGTGCCAGCAGCTTGGGACAGGGGCACTACACCTTC. It codes for CASSLGQGHYTF.